These 15 T cell receptor beta chains share one sample of origin, sequenced in a study of PD-1 blockade in classical Hodgkin lymphoma (dated by TCRdb to the early 2020s). Libraries came from the immunoSEQ multiplex PCR assay. Not all clones reach the TCRdb copy of this immuneACCESS table, which keeps in-frame sequences only. Checked studies attribute under half of the gap to unresolved V genes and leave the rest unexplained. The sample table lists 50,000 to 65,000 clones, less than 95% of them with a count of one. Jointly, the top ten make up approximately 10% of the sample. Read against the paper, the sample's time point label means: cycle 4 day 1 (C4D1), after five to seven weeks of nivolumab. Every trial patient had relapsed following autologous stem cell transplantation, and prior brentuximab vedotin exposure was what differed among cohorts A, B and C. Sequencing was performed on peripheral blood mononuclear cells (PBMCs), taken before the fourth cycle of nivolumab. These receptors came from a human donor with classical Hodgkin lymphoma.

The J gene is TRBJ2-5, the V gene TRBV7-2; D ambiguous. V was shortened by 1 base and J by 2 bases, with 8 bases between the two germline ends. Germline V CDR1 and CDR2: SGHTA, FQGNSA. This CDR3 region has 14 residues. In nucleotides, the CDR3 is TGTGCCAGCAGCTTAGTAAGCCAGCAAGAGACCCAGTACTTC. It specifies CASSLVSQQETQYF. The full variable domain, its missing parts supplied by reference TRBV7-2 and TRBJ2-5, is GAGVSQSPSNKVTEKGKDVELRCDPISGHTALYWYRQSLGQGLEFLIYFQGNSAPDKSGLPSDRFSAERTGGSVSTLTIQRTQQEDSAVYLCASSLVSQQETQYFGPGTRLLVL.

The chain joins TRBV2 to TRBJ2-5; 7 nucleotides agree with TRBD2. This CDR3 contains 16 residues. In germline, CDR1 is SNHLY, CDR2 FYNNEI. The V and J ends lost 6 bases and 2 bases, in that order; junction bases with no gene match: 12. The CDR3 here is CASRRRAGDPQETQYF. The DNA of the CDR3 is TGTGCCAGCAGAAGACGGGCGGGGGACCCACAAGAGACCCAGTACTTC.

This chain joins TRBV28 and TRBJ2-7; D is uncertain. This CDR3 region has 14 residues. Per the germline V gene, CDR1 is MDHEN and CDR2 is SYDVKM. Trimming removed 3 bases at V and 0 bases at J, with 9 bases between. The CDR3 region has the DNA TGTGCCAGCAGTTTTCGTGACGGCTCCTACGAGCAGTACTTC. Its translation: CASSFRDGSYEQYF.

The V and J genes are TRBV7-9 and TRBJ1-1, with 8 nucleotides matching TRBD1. Trimming at V came to 0 bases and at J to 11 bases, leaving 23 bases not matched to a gene. Germline V lookup: CDR1 SEHNR, CDR2 FQNEAQ (reference sequence). This CDR3 spans 19 amino acids. The CDR3 sequence is CASSLAWALPEDREERAFF. The CDR3 region has the DNA TGTGCCAGCAGCTTAGCATGGGCTCTCCCCGAGGACAGGGAAGAAAGGGCTTTCTTT.

This chain links TRBV4-2 with TRBJ1-6; no clear D gene. V was shortened by 3 bases and J by 8 bases, with 11 bases between the two germline ends. Germline-derived CDR1 and CDR2 are LGHNA and YNFKEQ. This CDR3 region has 14 residues. The CDR3 loop is CASSQRTEDSPLHF. The CDR3 nucleotides read TGTGCCAGCAGCCAGAGGACGGAGGATTCACCCCTCCACTTT.

The chain carries TRBV2 and TRBJ1-5; D is perhaps TRBD1 (5 bases). V gave up 7 bases and J gave up 3 bases, with 13 bases separating them. The CDR3 length is 14 residues. Germline V gene data show CDR1 as SNHLY and CDR2 as FYNNEI. This chain's CDR3 is CASTLTRDNQPQHF. In DNA, the CDR3 is TGTGCCAGCACCCTAACCAGGGACAATCAGCCCCAGCATTTT.

The chain couples TRBV19 to TRBJ1-1; D is undetermined. Germline V gene lookup returns CDR1 LNHDA and CDR2 SQIVND (reference sequence). V was pared by 2 bases and J by 1 base, with 8 bases between. This CDR3 is built from 14 residues. CDR3: CASSISTGNTEAFF. Here the CDR3 DNA reads TGTGCCAGTAGTATATCGACGGGGAACACTGAAGCTTTCTTT.

This chain uses TRBV7-6 with TRBJ2-5; D possibly corresponds to TRBD2 (6 bases). The CDR3 is made up of 16 amino acids. Germline CDR1 and CDR2: SGHVS and FNYEAQ. Trimming took 1 base from V and 5 from J, leaving 17 bases between them. The CDR3 DNA follows: TGTGCCAGCAGCTTAGAAGGAGATATAGGGAGGGAGACCCAGTACTTC. Translation gives CASSLEGDIGRETQYF.

The rearrangement uses TRBV5-4 and TRBJ1-4, with 9 nucleotides matching TRBD1. J was trimmed by 7 bases and V by 4 bases; bases with no gene match: 8. CDR1 and CDR2 (germline): SGHNT, YYREEE (reference sequence). This CDR3 comprises 15 residues. CDR3: CASSLTGGGIEKLFF. DNA for the CDR3: TGTGCCAGCAGCCTCACAGGGGGCGGTATTGAAAAACTGTTTTTT. Complete variable domain (other parts from reference TRBV5-4 and TRBJ1-4): ETGVTQSPTHLIKTRGQQVTLRCSSQSGHNTVSWYQQALGQGPQFIFQYYREEENGRGNFPPRFSGLQFPNYSSELNVNALELDDSALYLCASSLTGGGIEKLFFGSGTQLSVL.

The V call is TRBV5-1, the J call TRBJ1-1; D may be TRBD1 (6 bases). V lost 0 bases to trimming and J lost 0 bases, with 9 bases between them. The CDR3 extends over 15 amino acids. Germline CDR1 SGHRS, CDR2 YFSETQ. The CDR3 bases are TGCGCCAGCAGCTTGGGACAGGCAATGAACACTGAAGCTTTCTTT. Encoded protein: CASSLGQAMNTEAFF.

V and J are TRBV30 and TRBJ1-5, with D possibly TRBD1 on 5 matching bases. Trimming cost V 3 bases and J 0 bases, with 12 bases left between them. The V gene's germline CDR1 is GTSNPN and CDR2 SVGIG (reference sequence). The CDR3 has 15 residues. The CDR3 protein is CAWRKGPYSNQPQHF. In DNA form, the CDR3 reads TGTGCCTGGAGAAAGGGGCCGTATAGCAATCAGCCCCAGCATTTT.

The rearrangement links TRBV27 to TRBJ2-3; the D is unclear. The CDR3 spans 15 residues. The V end was cut by 5 bases, the J end by 0 bases, with 12 bases between. The germline V gene has CDR1 MNHEY and CDR2 SMNVEV (reference sequence). CDR3 amino acids: CASSARSTSTDTQYF. The CDR3 bases are TGTGCCAGCAGTGCCCGGTCCACTAGCACAGATACGCAGTATTTT.

The table lists this clone with a few counts. This chain links TRBV4-1 with TRBJ1-6; possible D gene TRBD1, 5 bases. Germline V gene lookup returns CDR1 MGHRA and CDR2 YSYEKL. The V end lost 6 bases, the J end lost 7 bases, and 13 bases lay between the germline ends. The CDR3 has 14 residues. For the CDR3, the DNA is TGCGCCAGCAGACCCGGGCAGGGAAATTCACCCCTCCACTTT. Translated: CASRPGQGNSPLHF.

This chain connects TRBV5-5 to TRBJ1-3; D unresolved. The V gene's germline CDR1 is SGHKS and CDR2 YYEKEE (reference sequence). The V and J ends lost 2 bases and 0 bases respectively, with 3 bases between them. The CDR3 runs 13 residues. In DNA, the CDR3 is TGTGCCAGCAGCTTAAGCTCTGGAAACACCATATATTTT. The encoded protein is CASSLSSGNTIYF.

The chain carries TRBV5-1 and TRBJ2-7; a possible D gene is TRBD1 (5 bases). CDR1 and CDR2 from the germline V gene are SGHRS and YFSETQ. V was trimmed by 0 bases and J by 4 bases, leaving 11 bases between them. The CDR3 covers 14 residues. Here the CDR3 DNA reads TGCGCCAGCAGCTTGGACGCAGGGATATACGAGCAGTACTTC. Protein sequence: CASSLDAGIYEQYF.